This T cell receptor (beta chain) originates from a study of T cell repertoires in cytomegalovirus infection. Losses at the gene ends were 1 base for V and 3 bases for J; bases not matched to a gene: 2. The length of the CDR3 is 16 residues. CDR1 and CDR2 from the germline V gene are SGHTA and FQGNSA. TCRdb re-analysed the reads in MiXCR, keeping a single row per CDR3 protein. The data show about 440,000 distinct CDR3 sequences, with approximately 31% seen just once and roughly an eighth held by the top ten. In its sample, this clonotype was seen many times. This sequence originates from a human donor in good health (CMV status not recorded). Some clones in this sample may be carry-over from other donors' samples. Material: PBMCs. V and J are TRBV7-2 and TRBJ2-1; 11 bases map to TRBD2. CDR3 in DNA: TGTGCCAGCAGCTTAGGACTAGCGGGGCTCTACAATGAGCAGTTCTTC. Residues: CASSLGLAGLYNEQFF.